A single sample gave rise to the 27 T cell receptor beta chains below, sequenced in a study of T cells in localized non-small cell lung cancer. Assay: immunoSEQ multiplex PCR; the TCRdb copy retains only in-frame clones and omits some. The sample lists about 52,000 clones, 80% to 90% occurring once. Sequencing used peripheral blood, obtained before any cancer treatment. The receptor set was obtained from a male donor older than 55 with stage III squamous cell lung carcinoma.

The chain employs TRBV7-9 and TRBJ1-2; TRBD1 matches 8 bases. V trimming: 5 bases; J trimming: 8 bases; junction bases outside the gene matches: 13. The CDR3 contains 15 residues. From germline, CDR1 is SEHNR and CDR2 FQNEAQ (reference sequence). CDR3 in DNA: TGTGCCAGCAGCCGTTGGACAGGACAGGGTACGGGCTACACCTTC. Protein product: CASSRWTGQGTGYTF.

A single count supports this clone. V gene TRBV9 combines with J gene TRBJ2-3, with D hard to call. Between the trimmed V and J ends, which lost 3 bases and 2 bases, there was a span of 4 bases. The germline V gene encodes CDR1 SGDLS and CDR2 YYNGEE. The CDR3 length is 12 residues. The CDR3 sequence is CASSDITDTQYF. The CDR3 bases are TGTGCCAGCAGCGACATCACAGATACGCAGTATTTT.

The chain has TRBV9 and TRBJ2-3; D gene unclear. CDR1 SGDLS and CDR2 YYNGEE come from the germline V gene. V shed 0 bases and J shed 0 bases, with 11 bases lying between them. The CDR3 consists of 16 residues. The CDR3 DNA sequence: TGTGCCAGCAGCGTAGGGTCTTCAGCCAGCACAGATACGCAGTATTTT. Translation gives CASSVGSSASTDTQYF.

This chain uses TRBV5-6 with TRBJ2-7, with 10 bases that match TRBD2. This CDR3 is 17 amino acids long. With V trimmed by 0 bases and J by 0 bases, 6 bases remained unmatched. Germline values: CDR1 SGHDT, CDR2 YYEEEE. The CDR3 protein is CASSLVRPSGSSYEQYF. CDR3 sequence (DNA): TGTGCCAGCAGCTTGGTAAGGCCTAGCGGGAGCTCCTACGAGCAGTACTTC.

V usage is TRBV5-1 and J usage is TRBJ2-2, with a tentative D call TRBD1 (6 bases). There are 17 residues in the CDR3. Trimming stripped 4 bases from V and 7 bases from J, with 23 bases between. Germline V CDR1 and CDR2: SGHRS, YFSETQ. This CDR3 is CASSAIDRISLGGELFF. DNA of the CDR3: TGCGCCAGCAGCGCCATCGACAGGATTTCTCTTGGCGGGGAGCTGTTTTTT.

A single count supports this clone. This chain connects TRBV4-1 to TRBJ2-7, with 7 bases that match TRBD1. Germline CDR1 and CDR2: MGHRA and YSYEKL. The V and J ends lost 6 bases and 3 bases, in that order; junction bases with no gene match: 5. The CDR3 is 13 amino acids. This CDR3 reads CASSIRDSYEQYF. CDR3 in DNA: TGCGCCAGCAGTATCCGGGACAGCTACGAGCAGTACTTC.

V usage is TRBV11-2 and J usage is TRBJ2-7; tentative D call: TRBD1 (5 bases). The CDR3 is made up of 15 amino acids. Trimming removed 1 base from V and 0 bases from J, with 10 bases in between. CDR1 SGHAT and CDR2 FQNNGV come from the germline V gene. CDR3 DNA: TGTGCCAGCAGCTTAGTCCTAGACAGCTCCTACGAGCAGTACTTC. Translating it yields CASSLVLDSSYEQYF.

The genes are TRBV30 and TRBJ2-2; D is possibly TRBD2 (5 bases). Germline V gene sequence: CDR1 GTSNPN, CDR2 SVGIG (reference sequence). Trimming removed 3 bases from V and 0 bases from J, with 8 bases in between. CDR3 length: 14 residues. For the CDR3, the DNA is TGTGCCTGGAGGGCTAGCTCGAACACCGGGGAGCTGTTTTTT. Its protein product is CAWRASSNTGELFF.

In its sample, this clone was seen once. The CDR3 bases are TGTGCCTGGAGTGTTGGTAGCGGGACGGGGGATACGCAGTATTTT. Translated: CAWSVGSGTGDTQYF. The chain uses TRBV30 and TRBJ2-3; 8 bases are shared with TRBD2. V dropped 0 bases and J dropped 6; count of bases not matched to a gene: 8. CDR1 and CDR2 (germline): GTSNPN, SVGIG (reference sequence). The CDR3 runs 15 residues.

This chain uses TRBV5-1 with TRBJ2-7, with 7 nucleotides matching TRBD1. The CDR3 is made up of 16 amino acids. The germline V gene encodes CDR1 SGHRS and CDR2 YFSETQ. Trimming took 0 bases from V and 3 from J; bases not matched to a gene: 9. As DNA, the CDR3 is TGCGCCAGCAGCTTGGTGCCCCCAGGGGGTGACTACGAGCAGTACTTC. Residues: CASSLVPPGGDYEQYF.

The J gene is TRBJ2-2, the V gene TRBV21-1; the D call TRBD1 from the table was never checked on the DNA. TRBV21-1 is described as a pseudogene. The CDR3 sequence is 17 residues long. In DNA, the CDR3 is TGTGCCAGCAGCAAATGGTGGGCAGCCACGAACACCGGGGAGCTGTTTTTT. Its protein is CASSKWWAATNTGELFF.

The chain carries TRBV7-9 and TRBJ1-2; possible D gene TRBD1, 5 bases. Germline V gives CDR1 SEHNR, CDR2 FQNEAQ (reference sequence). CDR3 length: 13 amino acids. Deletions cut 5 bases from V and 4 bases from J, with 11 bases between. The CDR3 sequence: CASSNQGGYGYTF. The CDR3 region has the DNA TGTGCCAGCAGCAATCAGGGAGGCTATGGCTACACCTTC.

V and J are TRBV7-2 and TRBJ2-7; perhaps D is TRBD1 or TRBD2 (5 bases each). This CDR3 spans 12 amino acids. V dropped 5 bases and J dropped 3 bases, with 8 bases sitting between them. Germline values: CDR1 SGHTA, CDR2 FQGNSA. The CDR3 sequence: CASSPGLYEQYF. The CDR3 DNA reads TGTGCCAGCAGCCCGGGGCTCTACGAGCAGTACTTC.

The chain has TRBV7-6 and TRBJ2-2; D call uncertain. Germline-derived CDR1 and CDR2 are SGHVS and FNYEAQ. The CDR3 consists of 16 residues. V was shortened by 2 bases and J by 0 bases, with 10 bases between the two germline ends. CDR3: CASSLTQLANTGELFF. CDR3 DNA sequence: TGTGCCAGCAGCTTAACGCAACTCGCGAACACCGGGGAGCTGTTTTTT.

This CDR3 is CASSLALGYTF. Here the CDR3 DNA reads TGTGCCAGCAGCTTAGCGTTGGGCTACACCTTC. The rearrangement uses TRBV7-2 and TRBJ1-2, with D hard to call. The germline CDR1 and CDR2 sequences are SGHTA and FQGNSA. V was trimmed by 0 bases and J by 8 bases, leaving 4 bases between them. The CDR3 extends over 11 amino acids. The variable domain in full, with the rest retrieved from reference TRBV7-2 and TRBJ1-2, is GAGVSQSPSNKVTEKGKDVELRCDPISGHTALYWYRQSLGQGLEFLIYFQGNSAPDKSGLPSDRFSAERTGGSVSTLTIQRTQQEDSAVYLCASSLALGYTFGSGTRLTVV.

The rearrangement links TRBV4-2 to TRBJ2-3; 7 bases line up with TRBD2. Germline values: CDR1 LGHNA, CDR2 YNFKEQ. This CDR3 spans 17 amino acids. V lost 1 base to trimming and J lost 2 bases; unmatched junction nucleotides: 9. In DNA form, the CDR3 reads TGTGCCAGCAGCCAAGTACCTAGCGGTCCTCCCACAGATACGCAGTATTTT. It codes for CASSQVPSGPPTDTQYF.

Written as DNA, the CDR3 is TGTGCCAGCAGCCCAACCATCGCCGGCCACGAGCAGTACTTC. This codes for CASSPTIAGHEQYF. The chain is built from TRBV11-2 and TRBJ2-7; D not resolved. The CDR3 is 14 amino acids. The V end was cut by 5 bases, the J end by 5 bases, with 16 bases between. Germline assignment: CDR1 SGHAT and CDR2 FQNNGV. Looking up the rest from reference TRBV11-2 and TRBJ2-7 gives the full variable domain: EAGVAQSPRYKIIEKRQSVAFWCNPISGHATLYWYQQILGQGPKLLIQFQNNGVVDDSQLPKDRFSAERLKGVDSTLKIQPAKLEDSAVYLCASSPTIAGHEQYFGPGTRLTVT.

The chain employs TRBV7-7 and TRBJ2-7; D possibly uses TRBD1 or TRBD2 (5 bases each). Germline V lookup: CDR1 SSHAT, CDR2 FNYEAQ (reference sequence). The CDR3 totals 22 residues. Trimming left V 3 bases short and J 0 bases short, with 33 bases between. The CDR3 sequence: CASSFFRDPARAYIYRSYEQYF. The CDR3 region has the DNA TGTGCCAGCAGCTTTTTTCGGGACCCAGCTCGAGCCTACATCTACCGCTCCTACGAGCAGTACTTC. The full variable domain, rest sourced from reference TRBV7-7 and TRBJ2-7, is GAGVSQSPRYKVTKRGQDVTLRCDPISSHATLYWYQQALGQGPEFLTYFNYEAQPDKSGLPSDRFSAERPEGSISTLTIQRTEQRDSAMYRCASSFFRDPARAYIYRSYEQYFGPGTRLTVT.

V gene TRBV27 combines with J gene TRBJ1-1; D unclear. The CDR3 is 13 amino acids. The V gene lost 7 bases and the J gene lost 0 bases, with 9 bases spanning the gap. Germline-derived CDR1 and CDR2 are MNHEY and SMNVEV (reference sequence). This CDR3 is CASKRNLNTEAFF. CDR3 bases: TGTGCCAGCAAACGGAACCTGAACACTGAAGCTTTCTTT.

This clone appeared once. The chain links TRBV18 to TRBJ2-1; 9 nucleotides agree with TRBD1. Trimming cost V 7 bases and J 9 bases; bases outside gene matches: 16. The CDR3 consists of 16 residues. In germline, CDR1 is KGHSH, CDR2 LQKENI. The CDR3 DNA follows: TGTGCCAGCTGGAGGGACAGGGACGGCTTACTTTCTGAGCAGTTCTTC. Encoded protein: CASWRDRDGLLSEQFF.

The V call is TRBV6-5, the J call TRBJ2-3; D is ambiguous. CDR3 length equals 15 residues. The germline V and J ends were trimmed by 0 bases and 1 base, with 8 bases remaining between them. The V gene's germline CDR1 is MNHEY and CDR2 SVGAGI. CDR3 in DNA: TGTGCCAGCAGTTACTCGAGTGGTGGCACAGATACGCAGTATTTT. It translates to CASSYSSGGTDTQYF.

The genes are TRBV11-3 and TRBJ2-2, with TRBD1 as a possible D gene (6 bases). V lost 1 base and J 2 bases, leaving 11 bases between the germline ends. This CDR3 comprises 16 residues. The germline CDR1 and CDR2 sequences are SGHNT and YENEEA. The CDR3 is CASSLGQVANTGELFF. CDR3 sequence (DNA): TGTGCCAGCAGCTTAGGACAGGTTGCCAACACCGGGGAGCTGTTTTTT.

The CDR3 is CASSTGTGGTGELFF. In DNA form, the CDR3 reads TGTGCCAGCAGCACGGGGACAGGGGGCACCGGGGAGCTGTTTTTT. J is TRBJ2-2 and V is TRBV7-9; TRBD1 agrees at 11 bases. CDR1 and CDR2 from the germline V gene are SEHNR and FQNEAQ (reference sequence). This CDR3 comprises 15 residues. Trimming at V came to 5 bases and at J to 4 bases, leaving 3 bases not matched to a gene.

This sequence joins TRBV2 and TRBJ2-7; TRBD2 matches at 8 bases. Germline V lookup: CDR1 SNHLY, CDR2 FYNNEI. This CDR3 has 13 residues. The V and J ends lost 6 bases and 6 bases, in that order; junction bases with no gene match: 7. CDR3 loop: CASSEYRGGEQYF. CDR3 DNA sequence: TGTGCCAGCAGCGAATACCGGGGGGGCGAGCAGTACTTC.

CDR3 in DNA: TGCAGCGTTGAAGCAGGGGGATGGGGCTACACCTTC. It codes for CSVEAGGWGYTF. The V gene is TRBV29-1, the J gene TRBJ1-2; 7 nucleotides line up with TRBD1. The J segment lost 8 bases and the V segment lost 1 base, leaving 4 bases of the junction unmatched. The CDR3 runs to 12 residues. Germline loops: CDR1 SQVTM, CDR2 ANQGSEA.

The genes are TRBV30 and TRBJ1-5; TRBD1 matches 7 bases. The CDR3 spans 14 residues. Germline CDR1 is GTSNPN and CDR2 is SVGIG (reference sequence). With V trimmed by 1 base and J by 3 bases, 3 bases remained unmatched. CDR3 nucleotide sequence: TGTGCCTGGAGTGAAGGGACAGTCAATCAGCCCCAGCATTTT. It is translated as CAWSEGTVNQPQHF.

The count of this clone is one. This chain links TRBV6-5 with TRBJ2-3; 10 positions agree with TRBD2. This CDR3 region has 15 residues. Trimming removed 4 bases from V and 7 bases from J; junction bases left unmatched: 8. Germline assignment: CDR1 MNHEY and CDR2 SVGAGI. For the CDR3, the DNA is TGTGCCAGCAGTTGGAGCGGGGGGGCCGGATATACGCAGTATTTT. This codes for CASSWSGGAGYTQYF.